This T cell receptor beta chain was sequenced for a study of blood T cell repertoires in COVID-19. Overall study: The study drew acute and convalescent COVID-19 samples from the United States, Italy and Spain. Nucleic acid was either cDNA or gDNA, and it came from T cells, B-cell-depleted T cells, or PBMCs.

The V gene end was trimmed by 5 bases and the J gene end by 4 bases; junction bases not matched to a gene: 5. The CDR3 totals 14 residues. The germline gives CDR1 MNHEY, CDR2 SMNVEV (reference sequence). In the authors' methods: Reference gene primers were amplified, and this amplification served to estimate nucleated cell counts. Sequenced by immunoSEQ multiplex PCR; TCRdb stores in-frame clones only, minus some. The DNA gave D and trimming, while V, J and clone size come from that table. The sample holds about 350,000 clones; about 90% are singletons and the top ten take more than 3%. Specimen: peripheral blood. This receptor was taken from a woman between 18 and 29 years old who had recovered from COVID-19. J is TRBJ1-3 and V is TRBV27, with TRBD1 identical over 7 bases. CDR3 sequence (DNA): TGTGCCAGCAGTCGACAGGGTGCCGGAAACACCATATATTTT. This translates into CASSRQGAGNTIYF.